A single sample gave rise to the 26 T cell receptor beta chains below, sequenced in a study of sequential checkpoint blockade in melanoma. Treatment noted: randomized to nivolumab then ipilimumab (arm A) or the reverse (arm B). The repertoire was sequenced with immunoSEQ multiplex PCR; TCRdb's copy has only in-frame clones and lacks some. The data hold 3,000 to 4,000 clones, with 17% observed a single time. Sequenced material: tumor tissue (inferred from file names), taken from a patient given nivolumab and ipilimumab in sequence. All receptors derive from a human donor with melanoma.

By share, this clone counts as medium-sized. This rearrangement joins TRBV9 to TRBJ1-2; 7 bases match TRBD1. This CDR3 has 12 residues. V gave up 4 bases and J gave up 8 bases; unmatched junction bases: 5. From germline, CDR1 is SGDLS and CDR2 YYNGEE. The CDR3 spells CASSSDRDGYTF. The CDR3 coding sequence is TGTGCCAGCAGCTCCGACAGGGACGGCTACACCTTC.

V is TRBV19 and J is TRBJ1-4, with D possibly matching TRBD1 (6 bases). The germline V and J ends were trimmed by 6 bases and 6 bases, with 14 bases remaining between them. The CDR3 is made up of 14 amino acids. Germline lookup yields CDR1 LNHDA and CDR2 SQIVND (reference sequence). CDR3: CASSHRVNDEKLFF. The CDR3 region has the DNA TGTGCCAGTAGCCACAGGGTCAATGATGAAAAACTGTTTTTT.

J is TRBJ2-7 and V is TRBV12-5, with TRBD1 matching over 7 bases. J lost 2 bases, V lost 8 bases, and 6 bases had no gene match. The germline gives CDR1 LGHNT, CDR2 FRNRAP. The CDR3 runs 13 residues. CDR3 sequence reads: CASLRDSAYEQYF. For the CDR3, the DNA is TGTGCTAGTCTCCGGGACAGCGCCTACGAGCAGTACTTC. The full variable domain, completed using reference TRBV12-5 and TRBJ2-7, is DARVTQTPRHKVTEMGQEVTMRCQPILGHNTVFWYRQTMMQGLELLAYFRNRAPLDDSGMPKDRFSAEMPDATLATLKIQPSEPRDSAVYFCASLRDSAYEQYFGPGTRLTVT.

By share of the sample, this clone is medium-sized. The genes are TRBV11-3 and TRBJ2-5, with D possibly being TRBD1 or TRBD2 (5 bases each). Germline loops: CDR1 SGHNT, CDR2 YENEEA. The CDR3 has 14 residues. Between the trimmed V and J ends, which lost 7 bases and 2 bases, there was a span of 14 bases. CDR3 sequence: CASTTRAGQETQYF. CDR3 bases: TGTGCCAGCACTACCAGGGCGGGTCAAGAGACCCAGTACTTC.

This chain's CDR3 is CASSLSGSNTGELFF. CDR3 DNA: TGCGCCAGCAGCCTTAGCGGTTCAAACACCGGGGAGCTGTTTTTT. The V call is TRBV5-1, the J call TRBJ2-2; TRBD2 might be the D (6 bases). Germline lookup yields CDR1 SGHRS and CDR2 YFSETQ. The V end lost 4 bases, the J end lost 2 bases, and 12 bases lay between the germline ends. The CDR3 extends over 15 amino acids.

The chain has TRBV7-6 and TRBJ2-1, with 7 bases identical to TRBD2. The CDR3 loop spans 15 amino acids. Germline-derived CDR1 and CDR2 are SGHVS and FNYEAQ. V shed 1 base and J 8 bases; nucleotides not matched to a gene: 8. The CDR3 protein is CASSLGGTGRDEQFF. Written as DNA, the CDR3 is TGTGCCAGCAGCTTAGGAGGGACGGGGAGGGATGAGCAGTTCTTC. Looking up the rest from reference TRBV7-6 and TRBJ2-1 gives the full variable domain: GAGVSQSPRYKVTKRGQDVALRCDPISGHVSLYWYRQALGQGPEFLTYFNYEAQQDKSGLPNDRFSAERPEGSISTLTIQRTEQRDSAMYRCASSLGGTGRDEQFFGPGTRLTVL.

This clone was seen only a few times. The rearrangement links TRBV30 to TRBJ1-1; D possibly corresponds to TRBD1 (5 bases). The CDR3 has 12 residues. V was shortened by 5 bases and J by 4 bases, with 11 bases between the two germline ends. Germline-derived CDR1 and CDR2 are GTSNPN and SVGIG (reference sequence). CDR3 sequence: CAWGTQGTEAFF. The CDR3 region has the DNA TGTGCCTGGGGAACTCAGGGCACTGAAGCTTTCTTT. The variable domain in full, completed from reference TRBV30 and TRBJ1-1, reads SQTIHQWPATLVQPVGSPLSLECTVEGTSNPNLYWYRQAAGRGLQLLFYSVGIGQISSEVPQNLSASRPQDRQFILSSKKLLLSDSGFYLCAWGTQGTEAFFGQGTRLTVV.

The chain links TRBV18 to TRBJ1-1; D gene ambiguous. Per the germline V gene, CDR1 is KGHSH and CDR2 is LQKENI. V lost 2 bases and J lost 5, with 9 bases in between. This CDR3 comprises 13 residues. The CDR3 region has the DNA TGTGCCAGCTCACCAGGGTCTGAGACTGAAGCTTTCTTT. This encodes CASSPGSETEAFF.

V is TRBV5-1 and J is TRBJ2-2; D unresolved. This CDR3 contains 15 residues. The germline V gene encodes CDR1 SGHRS and CDR2 YFSETQ. V lost 4 bases and J 0 bases, leaving 10 bases between the germline ends. CDR3 residues: CASSTDGTNTGELFF. The CDR3 DNA sequence: TGCGCCAGCAGCACGGACGGTACGAACACCGGGGAGCTGTTTTTT.

The V call is TRBV9, the J call TRBJ1-2; D is uncertain. Germline CDR1 is SGDLS and CDR2 is YYNGEE. V was shortened by 2 bases and J by 8 bases, with 16 bases between the two germline ends. CDR3 length: 14 residues. CDR3 in DNA: TGTGCCAGCAGCGTTCCGACCTCCGGCGGCGGCTACACCTTC. Encoded protein: CASSVPTSGGGYTF. The full variable domain, with the rest looked up from reference TRBV9 and TRBJ1-2, is DSGVTQTPKHLITATGQRVTLRCSPRSGDLSVYWYQQSLDQGLQFLIQYYNGEERAKGNILERFSAQQFPDLHSELNLSSLELGDSALYFCASSVPTSGGGYTFGSGTRLTVV.

At least ten counts were recorded for this clone. The chain uses TRBV11-3 and TRBJ2-2; D possibly corresponds to TRBD1 (5 bases). The CDR3 runs to 14 residues. Germline V gene sequence: CDR1 SGHNT, CDR2 YENEEA. V lost 1 base to trimming and J lost 6 bases, with 9 bases between them. The CDR3 DNA follows: TGTGCCAGCAGCTTAGGTCCACAGGCCGGGGAGCTGTTTTTT. Amino acid sequence: CASSLGPQAGELFF. The entire variable domain, with the rest obtained from reference TRBV11-3 and TRBJ2-2, is as follows: EAGVVQSPRYKIIEKKQPVAFWCNPISGHNTLYWYLQNLGQGPELLIRYENEEAVDDSQLPKDRFSAERLKGVDSTLKIQPAELGDSAVYLCASSLGPQAGELFFGEGSRLTVL.

The V call is TRBV29-1, the J call TRBJ2-7, with a weak D call TRBD1 (6 bases). Germline CDR1 reads SQVTM; CDR2 reads ANQGSEA. Trimming left V 0 bases short and J 4 bases short, with 7 bases between. The CDR3 covers 12 residues. The CDR3 region is CSVEDDRYEQYF. The CDR3 DNA reads as TGCAGCGTTGAAGATGACAGGTACGAGCAGTACTTC.

This clone is large (0.1 to 1%). The CDR3 reads CASSILVTGTDTQYF. In nucleotides, the CDR3 is TGTGCCAGTAGTATCTTGGTTACTGGGACAGATACGCAGTATTTT. This chain links TRBV19 with TRBJ2-3; D gene uncertain. V lost 3 bases, J lost 3 bases, and 13 bases lay in between. Germline CDR1 is LNHDA and CDR2 is SQIVND (reference sequence). This CDR3 region has 15 residues.

This clone is medium-sized (0.01 to 0.1%) in the sample. The rearrangement uses TRBV9 and TRBJ2-2, with 8 positions matching TRBD2. From germline, CDR1 is SGDLS and CDR2 YYNGEE. This CDR3 is 15 amino acids long. Losses at the gene ends were 3 bases for V and 2 bases for J; bases not matched to a gene: 3. Here the CDR3 reads CASSATSGNTGELFF. In DNA, the CDR3 is TGTGCCAGCAGCGCCACTAGCGGCAACACCGGGGAGCTGTTTTTT.

This clone was recorded a few times. The chain couples TRBV30 to TRBJ2-5; D not certain. Trimming pared 3 bases from V and 3 bases from J, leaving 14 bases between. CDR1 and CDR2 (germline): GTSNPN, SVGIG (reference sequence). The CDR3 consists of 14 residues. This CDR3 reads CAWSPIIQKETQYF. The CDR3 DNA follows: TGTGCCTGGAGCCCAATTATACAGAAAGAGACCCAGTACTTC. Full variable domain (missing parts from reference TRBV30 and TRBJ2-5): SQTIHQWPATLVQPVGSPLSLECTVEGTSNPNLYWYRQAAGRGLQLLFYSVGIGQISSEVPQNLSASRPQDRQFILSSKKLLLSDSGFYLCAWSPIIQKETQYFGPGTRLLVL.

This clone came up a few times. The gene calls are TRBV15 and TRBJ2-3, with D perhaps matching TRBD1 (5 bases). The V gene lost 10 bases and the J gene lost 6 bases, with 23 bases spanning the gap. This CDR3 has 15 residues. CDR1 and CDR2 (germline): LNHNV, YYDKDF (reference sequence). Written as DNA, the CDR3 is TGTGCCAGCAGATCATGGGGCAGGCTGGGCGATACGCAGTATTTT. Translation gives CASRSWGRLGDTQYF. Complete variable domain (other parts from reference TRBV15 and TRBJ2-3): DAMVIQNPRYQVTQFGKPVTLSCSQTLNHNVMYWYQQKSSQAPKLLFHYYDKDFNNEADTPDNFQSRRPNTSFCFLDIRSPGLGDTAMYLCASRSWGRLGDTQYFGPGTRLTVL.

The chain is built from TRBV28 and TRBJ1-2; D unclear. The CDR3 totals 17 residues. CDR1 is MDHEN, CDR2 SYDVKM, per germline. Trimming pared 7 bases from V and 2 bases from J, leaving 23 bases between. This CDR3 is CASIRTGNLLHNYGYTF. The CDR3 DNA is TGTGCCAGCATCCGGACGGGAAATCTCCTTCACAACTATGGCTACACCTTC.

This clone appeared a few times. This chain connects TRBV25-1 to TRBJ2-5; 10 bases match TRBD2. CDR3 length equals 18 residues. Germline V gene lookup returns CDR1 MGHDK and CDR2 SYGVNS. V shed 2 bases and J 2 bases; nucleotides not matched to a gene: 11. CDR3 amino acids: CASSERGALAGVQETQYF. DNA for the CDR3: TGTGCCAGCAGTGAAAGGGGGGCCCTAGCGGGGGTTCAAGAGACCCAGTACTTC.

The chain couples TRBV11-3 to TRBJ2-1, with 14 bases matching TRBD2. J gave up 6 bases and V 4 bases, and 11 bases lay outside the gene matches. The length of the CDR3 is 18 residues. The V gene's germline CDR1 is SGHNT and CDR2 YENEEA. The CDR3 sequence is CASSSYPPGLAGGNEQFF. The CDR3 DNA follows: TGTGCCAGCAGCTCCTACCCCCCTGGACTAGCGGGAGGCAATGAGCAGTTCTTC.

By sample fraction, this clone is medium-sized. The chain combines TRBV6-8 with TRBJ2-3, with TRBD1 identical over 7 bases. The CDR3 has 13 amino acids. V lost 7 bases to trimming and J lost 2 bases; unmatched junction nucleotides: 3. Per germline, CDR1 MNHGY and CDR2 SAAAGT. CDR3 sequence (DNA): TGTGCCAGCACGGGACAGCCCACAGATACGCAGTATTTT. This encodes CASTGQPTDTQYF.

In this sample, this clone turned up many times. The chain combines TRBV11-3 with TRBJ2-7, with 9 bases lining up with TRBD1. Germline CDR1 reads SGHNT; CDR2 reads YENEEA. With V trimmed by 3 bases and J by 2 bases, 8 bases remained unmatched. There are 16 residues in the CDR3. As DNA, the CDR3 is TGTGCCAGCAGCTTGCTGGGGACAGGGTCCACCTACGAGCAGTACTTC. It translates to CASSLLGTGSTYEQYF.

The chain carries TRBV5-1 and TRBJ2-7, with 8 bases aligning to TRBD2. Germline loops: CDR1 SGHRS, CDR2 YFSETQ. The CDR3 is made up of 15 amino acids. Trimming at V came to 3 bases and at J to 7 bases, leaving 12 bases not matched to a gene. CDR3 protein: CASSSSGTRSDEQYF. CDR3 in DNA: TGCGCCAGCAGCTCTTCCGGGACTAGGTCGGATGAGCAGTACTTC.

This clone was counted a few times. The V and J genes are TRBV6-8 and TRBJ2-7, with no clear D. The germline V and J ends were trimmed by 4 bases and 3 bases, with 10 bases remaining between them. Germline V lookup: CDR1 MNHGY, CDR2 SAAAGT. There are 13 residues in the CDR3. As DNA, the CDR3 is TGTGCCAGCAGTTCCCCCGGACGCTACGAGCAGTACTTC. It yields the protein CASSSPGRYEQYF.

The chain is built from TRBV6-8 and TRBJ1-5; TRBD1 aligns across 7 bases. The V segment lost 4 bases and the J segment 6 bases; nucleotides outside the gene matches: 9. The germline CDR1 and CDR2 sequences are MNHGY and SAAAGT. This CDR3 is built from 15 residues. The CDR3 loop reads CASSSMDRTFQPQHF. In nucleotides, the CDR3 is TGTGCCAGCAGTTCGATGGACAGGACATTTCAGCCCCAGCATTTT.

The chain employs TRBV5-1 and TRBJ2-3; D not certain. Germline CDR1 SGHRS, CDR2 YFSETQ. The CDR3 is made up of 14 amino acids. Trimming pared 0 bases from V and 6 bases from J, leaving 11 bases between. CDR3 nucleotides: TGCGCCAGCAGCTTGGCCATGGCGGCGGATACGCAGTATTTT. Translation: CASSLAMAADTQYF.

The V call is TRBV29-1, the J call TRBJ2-1, with D maybe TRBD2 (6 bases). Germline V CDR1 and CDR2: SQVTM, ANQGSEA. With 7 bases removed from V and 7 bases from J, the gap between germline ends came to 14 bases. This CDR3 has 12 amino acids. The CDR3: CSAAGLSNEQFF. For the CDR3, the DNA is TGCAGCGCCGCGGGACTCTCGAATGAGCAGTTCTTC.